This is a list of T cell receptor beta chains from one sample in a study of CD8+ T cells in alopecia areata. Clones were sequenced by immunoSEQ multiplex PCR, and TCRdb holds only the in-frame ones, with some missing. The sample lists some 190,000 clones, around 60% occurring once. This material consisted of CD4+ T cells sorted from blood, taken at week 4, from a patient treated with tofacitinib. All receptors derive from a human donor with alopecia areata. The CDR3 runs from the conserved cysteine through the conserved F or W. Fields, in order: J gene, clone size, D gene, V gene, CDR3 protein, CDR3 DNA. A D gene is named only where the DNA matches it firmly. Clone size, where shown, is once, few, many, or a class for clones that have expanded.

J: TRBJ2-7; size: few; D: NA; V: TRBV19; CDR3: CASSPQRAGGYEQYF; DNA: TGTGCCAGTAGTCCACAGCGGGCAGGGGGCTACGAGCAGTACTTC
J: TRBJ1-1; size: NA; D: NA; V: TRBV2; CDR3: CASSVARTAEAFF; DNA: TGTGCCAGCAGTGTGGCGAGAACGGCTGAAGCTTTCTTT
J: TRBJ2-1; size: few; D: NA; V: TRBV4-3; CDR3: CASSQDSVGEQFF; DNA: TGCGCCAGCAGCCAAGATTCGGTCGGGGAGCAGTTCTTC
J: TRBJ2-7; size: few; D: NA; V: TRBV29-1; CDR3: CSVVSGSPYEQYF; DNA: TGCAGCGTTGTCTCAGGGTCCCCCTACGAGCAGTACTTC
J: TRBJ2-7; size: NA; D: NA; V: TRBV5-1; CDR3: CASSLDGQGNYEQYF; DNA: TGCGCCAGCAGCTTGGATGGTCAGGGGAATTACGAGCAGTACTTC
J: TRBJ2-1; size: NA; D: NA; V: TRBV7-9; CDR3: CASSLGGHEQFF; DNA: TGTGCCAGCAGCTTGGGGGGGCATGAGCAGTTCTTC
J: TRBJ1-1; size: NA; D: NA; V: TRBV9; CDR3: CASSVGGPPAFF; DNA: TGTGCCAGCAGCGTAGGGGGGCCCCCAGCTTTCTTT
J: TRBJ1-2; size: NA; D: NA; V: TRBV11-2; CDR3: CASSLDSYGGYTF; DNA: TGTGCCAGCAGCTTAGACTCTTATGGGGGCTACACCTTC
J: TRBJ2-1; size: NA; D: TRBD1; V: TRBV29-1; CDR3: CSLIQGGSSQFF; DNA: TGCAGCCTCATACAGGGGGGTTCTTCGCAGTTCTTC
J: TRBJ2-5; size: NA; D: NA; V: TRBV19; CDR3: CATSMGGAMGEETQYF; DNA: TGTGCCACCTCGATGGGGGGCGCGATGGGAGAAGAGACCCAGTACTTC
J: TRBJ1-2; size: NA; D: NA; V: TRBV6-5; CDR3: CASSHTGSYYYGYTF; DNA: TGTGCCAGCAGTCACACAGGGAGCTATTACTATGGCTACACCTTC
J: TRBJ2-1; size: few; D: TRBD2; V: TRBV5-1; CDR3: CASSLAVVAGGSSYNEQFF; DNA: TGCGCCAGCAGCTTGGCCGTGGTAGCGGGAGGGAGCTCCTACAATGAGCAGTTCTTC
J: TRBJ2-5; size: NA; D: NA; V: TRBV5-4; CDR3: CASSFGQPSETQYF; DNA: TGTGCCAGCAGCTTCGGACAGCCATCGGAGACCCAGTACTTC
J: TRBJ2-1; size: few; D: TRBD2; V: TRBV7-9; CDR3: CASSLLAGVYNEQFF; DNA: TGTGCCAGCAGCTTGCTAGCGGGAGTATATAATGAGCAGTTCTTC
J: TRBJ2-2; size: few; D: TRBD2; V: TRBV29-1; CDR3: CSVLTSGVGELFF; DNA: TGCAGCGTTCTGACTAGCGGCGTCGGGGAGCTGTTTTTT
J: TRBJ2-5; size: NA; D: TRBD2; V: TRBV5-1; CDR3: CASSLGLAKVSETQYF; DNA: TGCGCCAGCAGCTTGGGACTAGCAAAAGTGTCGGAGACCCAGTACTTC
J: TRBJ2-5; size: NA; D: NA; V: TRBV30; CDR3: CAWSGRKGKETQYF; DNA: TGTGCCTGGAGCGGGCGGAAGGGAAAAGAGACCCAGTACTTC
J: TRBJ2-4; size: NA; D: NA; V: TRBV14; CDR3: CASSLSYGGDIQYF; DNA: TGTGCCAGCAGCCTCTCGTACGGTGGAGACATTCAGTACTTC
J: TRBJ2-1; size: NA; D: TRBD2; V: TRBV7-2; CDR3: CASSLLVGGGSYNEQFF; DNA: TGTGCCAGCAGCTTATTAGTAGGCGGGGGCTCCTACAATGAGCAGTTCTTC
J: TRBJ2-7; size: few; D: TRBD2; V: TRBV28; CDR3: CASSGGRTSGDEQYF; DNA: TGTGCCAGCAGTGGGGGGAGGACTAGCGGCGACGAGCAGTACTTC
J: TRBJ1-1; size: few; D: NA; V: TRBV7-8; CDR3: CASSLVTGRTEAFF; DNA: TGTGCCAGCAGCTTGGTCACAGGGAGGACTGAAGCTTTCTTT
J: TRBJ1-1; size: NA; D: NA; V: TRBV5-1; CDR3: CASSFPGNTEAFF; DNA: TGCGCCAGCAGCTTCCCGGGTAACACTGAAGCTTTCTTT
J: TRBJ1-1; size: NA; D: NA; V: TRBV29-1; CDR3: CSVERPGVNTEAFF; DNA: TGCAGCGTTGAGAGGCCAGGGGTAAACACTGAAGCTTTCTTT
J: TRBJ1-4; size: few; D: NA; V: TRBV11-2; CDR3: CASSFGGEKLFF; DNA: TGTGCCAGCAGCTTCGGGGGGGAGAAACTGTTTTTT
J: TRBJ2-1; size: few; D: NA; V: TRBV29-1; CDR3: CSVENRAQNEQFF; DNA: TGCAGCGTTGAAAACAGGGCGCAAAATGAGCAGTTCTTC
J: TRBJ1-1; size: NA; D: TRBD1; V: TRBV4-3; CDR3: CASSQDGTGRTEAFF; DNA: TGCGCCAGCAGCCAAGATGGGACAGGGCGCACTGAAGCTTTCTTT
J: TRBJ2-5; size: NA; D: NA; V: TRBV5-1; CDR3: CASSLGLSRETQYF; DNA: TGCGCCAGCAGCTTAGGACTATCCCGGGAGACCCAGTACTTC
J: TRBJ2-1; size: NA; D: NA; V: TRBV6-5; CDR3: CASGVGYNEQFF; DNA: TGTGCCAGCGGGGTAGGGTACAATGAGCAGTTCTTC
J: TRBJ2-2; size: NA; D: NA; V: TRBV7-2; CDR3: CASSRSFGELFF; DNA: TGTGCCAGCAGCCGATCTTTTGGGGAGCTGTTTTTT
J: TRBJ2-1; size: NA; D: TRBD2; V: TRBV2; CDR3: CASSESVSGNEQFF; DNA: TGTGCCAGCAGTGAAAGCGTTAGCGGGAATGAGCAGTTCTTC
J: TRBJ2-4; size: NA; D: TRBD2; V: TRBV30; CDR3: CAWSASPGLAGVAKNIQYF; DNA: TGTGCCTGGAGTGCTTCTCCGGGACTAGCGGGAGTAGCCAAAAACATTCAGTACTTC
J: TRBJ2-1; size: once; D: TRBD1; V: TRBV9; CDR3: CASSSGGGHNEQFF; DNA: TGTGCCAGCAGCTCAGGGGGCGGACACAATGAGCAGTTCTTC
J: TRBJ2-4; size: NA; D: TRBD2; V: TRBV29-1; CDR3: CSAQAGVGGNIQYF; DNA: TGCAGCGCCCAAGCCGGCGTGGGAGGGAACATTCAGTACTTC
J: TRBJ2-3; size: NA; D: NA; V: TRBV4-3; CDR3: CASSQVGEDQTDTQYF; DNA: TGCGCCAGCAGCCAGGTCGGGGAGGACCAGACAGATACGCAGTATTTT
J: TRBJ2-1; size: NA; D: NA; V: TRBV2; CDR3: CASSLLYGDEQFF; DNA: TGTGCCAGCAGTCTACTATATGGGGATGAGCAGTTCTTC
J: TRBJ1-2; size: NA; D: NA; V: TRBV29-1; CDR3: CSVEKGGNYGYTF; DNA: TGCAGCGTTGAGAAGGGTGGGAATTATGGCTACACCTTC
J: TRBJ2-1; size: NA; D: NA; V: TRBV5-1; CDR3: CASSTQRYNEQFF; DNA: TGCGCCAGCAGTACGCAGCGGTACAATGAGCAGTTCTTC
J: TRBJ1-5; size: few; D: TRBD1; V: TRBV4-2; CDR3: CASSQGEGARNQPQHF; DNA: TGTGCCAGCAGCCAAGGAGAGGGGGCTCGCAATCAGCCCCAGCATTTT
J: TRBJ2-3; size: NA; D: NA; V: TRBV28; CDR3: CASQKTDTQYF; DNA: TGTGCCAGTCAAAAAACAGATACGCAGTATTTT
J: TRBJ1-5; size: NA; D: NA; V: TRBV30; CDR3: CAWSSSYSNQPQHF; DNA: TGTGCCTGGAGTTCGTCTTATAGCAATCAGCCCCAGCATTTT
J: TRBJ2-5; size: NA; D: TRBD1; V: TRBV27; CDR3: CASKGWGQAGTQYF; DNA: TGTGCCAGCAAAGGTTGGGGACAGGCGGGGACCCAGTACTTC
J: TRBJ2-3; size: NA; D: TRBD2; V: TRBV29-1; CDR3: CSVDVSSGRTDTQYF; DNA: TGCAGCGTTGATGTGTCTAGCGGGAGGACAGATACGCAGTATTTT
J: TRBJ1-1; size: NA; D: NA; V: TRBV19; CDR3: CASSKGHQGREAFF; DNA: TGTGCCAGTAGTAAGGGGCACCAGGGGCGGGAGGCTTTCTTT
J: TRBJ2-7; size: NA; D: TRBD1; V: TRBV10-3; CDR3: CAISPGTGRNEQYF; DNA: TGTGCCATCAGTCCCGGGACAGGGAGGAACGAGCAGTACTTC
J: TRBJ2-5; size: NA; D: TRBD2; V: TRBV6-1; CDR3: CASSERAGGLGETQYF; DNA: TGTGCCAGCAGTGAAAGAGCGGGGGGCCTTGGGGAGACCCAGTACTTC
J: TRBJ1-2; size: NA; D: NA; V: TRBV20-1; CDR3: CSARNGYTF; DNA: TGCAGTGCTAGGAATGGCTACACCTTC